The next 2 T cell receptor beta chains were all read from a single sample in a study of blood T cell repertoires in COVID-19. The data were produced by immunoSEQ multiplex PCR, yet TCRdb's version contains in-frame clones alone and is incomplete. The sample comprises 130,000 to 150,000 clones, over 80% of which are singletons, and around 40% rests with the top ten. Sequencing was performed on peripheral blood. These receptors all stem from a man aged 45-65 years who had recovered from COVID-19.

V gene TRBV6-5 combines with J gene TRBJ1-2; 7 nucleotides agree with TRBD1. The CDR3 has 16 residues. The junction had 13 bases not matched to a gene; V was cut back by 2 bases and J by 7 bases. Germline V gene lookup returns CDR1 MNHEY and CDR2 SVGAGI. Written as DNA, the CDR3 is TGTGCCAGCAGTTACACCCCACGACAGGGACCTTTTGGCTACACCTTC. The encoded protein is CASSYTPRQGPFGYTF.

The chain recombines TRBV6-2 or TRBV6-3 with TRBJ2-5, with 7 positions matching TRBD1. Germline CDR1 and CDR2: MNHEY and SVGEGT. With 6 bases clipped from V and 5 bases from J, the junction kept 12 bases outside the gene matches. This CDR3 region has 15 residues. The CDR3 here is CASSFPKGARETQYF. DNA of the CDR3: TGTGCCAGCAGCTTTCCGAAGGGGGCCCGGGAGACCCAGTACTTC.